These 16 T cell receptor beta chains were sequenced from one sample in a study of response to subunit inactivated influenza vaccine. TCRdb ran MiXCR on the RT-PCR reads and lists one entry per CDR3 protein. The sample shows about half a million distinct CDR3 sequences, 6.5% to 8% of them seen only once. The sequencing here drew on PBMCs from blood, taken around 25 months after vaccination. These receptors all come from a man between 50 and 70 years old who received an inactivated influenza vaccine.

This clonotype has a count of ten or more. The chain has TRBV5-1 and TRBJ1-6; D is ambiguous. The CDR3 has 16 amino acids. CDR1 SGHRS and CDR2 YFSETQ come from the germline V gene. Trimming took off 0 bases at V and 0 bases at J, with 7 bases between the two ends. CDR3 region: CASSLERSSYNSPLHF. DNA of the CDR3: TGCGCCAGCAGCTTGGAAAGGAGCTCCTATAATTCACCCCTCCACTTT.

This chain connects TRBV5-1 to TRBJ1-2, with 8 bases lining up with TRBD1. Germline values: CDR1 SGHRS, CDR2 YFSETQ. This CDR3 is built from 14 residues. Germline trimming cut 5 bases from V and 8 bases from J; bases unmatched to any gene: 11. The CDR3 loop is CASSSPGGARGYTF. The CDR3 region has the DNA TGCGCCAGCAGTTCCCCAGGGGGCGCGAGGGGCTACACCTTC.

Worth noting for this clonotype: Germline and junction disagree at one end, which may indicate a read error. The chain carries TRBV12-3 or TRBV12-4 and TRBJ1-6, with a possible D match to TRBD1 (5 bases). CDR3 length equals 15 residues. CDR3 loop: CARNRGATRNSPHHF. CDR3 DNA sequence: TGTGCCAGGAACCGGGGCGCCACACGAAATTCACCCCACCACTTT.

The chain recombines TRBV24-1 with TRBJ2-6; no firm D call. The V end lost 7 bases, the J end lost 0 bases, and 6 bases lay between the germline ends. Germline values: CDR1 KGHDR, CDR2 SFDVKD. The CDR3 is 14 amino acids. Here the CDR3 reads CATSQPSGANVLTF. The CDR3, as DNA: TGTGCCACCAGCCAACCCTCTGGGGCCAACGTCCTGACTTTC.

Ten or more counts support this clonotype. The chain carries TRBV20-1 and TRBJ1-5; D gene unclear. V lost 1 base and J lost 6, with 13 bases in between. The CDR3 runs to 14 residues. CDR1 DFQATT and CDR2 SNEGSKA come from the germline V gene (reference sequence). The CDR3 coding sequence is TGCAGTGCTAGAGCACAGTCTCTAACTCAGCCCCAGCATTTT. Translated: CSARAQSLTQPQHF.

The CDR3 nucleotides read TGTGCCAGTCGCCTAGCGGGAGCTGGGGAGCTGTTTTTT. Translated: CASRLAGAGELFF. The chain combines TRBV6-2 or TRBV6-3 with TRBJ2-2; 10 bases are shared with TRBD2. The CDR3 spans 13 residues. Germline-derived CDR1 and CDR2 are MNHEY and SVGEGT. V lost 9 bases and J lost 8; bases outside the gene matches: 6.

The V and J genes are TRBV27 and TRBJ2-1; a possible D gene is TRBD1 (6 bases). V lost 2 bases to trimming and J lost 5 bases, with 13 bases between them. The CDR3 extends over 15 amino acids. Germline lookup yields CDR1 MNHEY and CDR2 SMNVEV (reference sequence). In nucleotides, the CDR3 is TGTGCCAGCAGTTTAGAAGTCTCAGGGGACAATGAGCAGTTCTTC. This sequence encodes CASSLEVSGDNEQFF.

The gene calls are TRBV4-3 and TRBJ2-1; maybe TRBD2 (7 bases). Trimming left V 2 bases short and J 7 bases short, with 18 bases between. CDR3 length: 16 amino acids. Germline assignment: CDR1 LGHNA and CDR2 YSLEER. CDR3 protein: CASSQLLGGAGNEQFF. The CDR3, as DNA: TGCGCCAGCAGCCAATTATTGGGGGGGGCGGGTAATGAGCAGTTCTTC.

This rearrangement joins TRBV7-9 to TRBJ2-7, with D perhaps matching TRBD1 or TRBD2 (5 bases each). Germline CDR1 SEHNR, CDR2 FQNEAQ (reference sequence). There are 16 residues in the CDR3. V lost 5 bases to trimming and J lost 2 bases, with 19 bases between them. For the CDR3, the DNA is TGTGCCAGCAGCCGACGATCGGGGACCAACACCTACGAGCAGTACTTC. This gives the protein CASSRRSGTNTYEQYF.

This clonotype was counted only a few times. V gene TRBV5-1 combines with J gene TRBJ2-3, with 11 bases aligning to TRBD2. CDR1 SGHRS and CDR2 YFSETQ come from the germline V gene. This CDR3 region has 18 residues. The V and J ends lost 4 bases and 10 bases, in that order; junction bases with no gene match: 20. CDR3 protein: CASSVFSGRAGTPGAQYF. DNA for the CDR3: TGCGCCAGCAGCGTCTTTAGCGGGAGGGCCGGGACCCCAGGTGCGCAGTATTTT.

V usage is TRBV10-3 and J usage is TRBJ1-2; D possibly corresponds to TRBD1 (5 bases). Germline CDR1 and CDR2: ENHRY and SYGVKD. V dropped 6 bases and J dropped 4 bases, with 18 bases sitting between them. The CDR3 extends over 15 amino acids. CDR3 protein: CAISPRKAGTYGYTF. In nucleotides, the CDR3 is TGTGCCATCAGCCCCCGTAAAGCGGGGACCTATGGCTACACCTTC.

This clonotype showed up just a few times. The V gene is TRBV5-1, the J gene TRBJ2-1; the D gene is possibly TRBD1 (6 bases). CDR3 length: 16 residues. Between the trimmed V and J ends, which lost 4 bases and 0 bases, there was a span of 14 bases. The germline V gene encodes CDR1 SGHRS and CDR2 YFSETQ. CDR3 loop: CASSAGTPSSYNEQFF. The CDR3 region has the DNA TGCGCCAGCAGCGCCGGGACACCGAGCTCCTACAATGAGCAGTTCTTC.

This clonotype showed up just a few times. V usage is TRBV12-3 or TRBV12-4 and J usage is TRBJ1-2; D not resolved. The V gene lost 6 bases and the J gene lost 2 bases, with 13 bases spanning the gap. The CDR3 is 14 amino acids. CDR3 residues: CASSRIGSNYGYTF. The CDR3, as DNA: TGTGCCAGCAGCCGAATCGGTTCGAACTATGGCTACACCTTC.

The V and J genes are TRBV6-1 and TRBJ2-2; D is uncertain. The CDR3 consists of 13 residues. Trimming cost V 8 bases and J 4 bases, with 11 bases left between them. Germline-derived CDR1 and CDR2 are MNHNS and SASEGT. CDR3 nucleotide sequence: TGTGCCAGCGGCGGACCACGCACCGGGGAGCTGTTTTTT. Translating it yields CASGGPRTGELFF.

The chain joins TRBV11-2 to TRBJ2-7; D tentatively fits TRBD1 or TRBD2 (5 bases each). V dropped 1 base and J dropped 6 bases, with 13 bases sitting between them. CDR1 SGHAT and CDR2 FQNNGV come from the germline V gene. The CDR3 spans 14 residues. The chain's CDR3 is CASSLGVGTREQYF. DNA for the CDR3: TGTGCCAGCAGCTTAGGTGTAGGGACGCGCGAGCAGTACTTC.

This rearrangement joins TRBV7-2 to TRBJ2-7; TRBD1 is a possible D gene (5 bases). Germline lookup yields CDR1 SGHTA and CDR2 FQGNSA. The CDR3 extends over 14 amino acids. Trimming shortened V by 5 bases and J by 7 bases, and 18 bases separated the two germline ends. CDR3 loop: CASSPAGRVGEQYF. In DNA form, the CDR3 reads TGTGCCAGCAGCCCCGCCGGCAGGGTGGGGGAGCAGTACTTC.